This T cell receptor (beta chain) was recorded in a study of radiotherapy plus CTLA-4 blockade in lung cancer (dated by TCRdb to 2017 to 2018). At the level of the whole study: Objective responses were observed in 15% to 20% of enrolled patients, and disease control was achieved in less than 35%. What the work shows at the level of the full study, not this receptor alone: The strongest predictors of response, as reported, were early dynamic changes in blood T cell clones along with a rise in serum interferon-beta after radiation. TCR clones derived from tumors expanded in peripheral blood after treatment with radiotherapy and ipilimumab.

The study evaluated CTLA-4 blockade (ipilimumab) given together with focal radiation therapy in patients who had chemo-refractory metastatic non-small-cell lung cancer. The library was produced with the immunoSEQ multiplex PCR assay. TCRdb took over this immuneACCESS table, retaining in-frame rearrangements with V and J assigned. Such tables are incomplete; in checked studies, under half of the missing clones stem from an unresolved V gene, and the remainder is unexplained. Recorded for this sample are over 95,000 clones; approximately 72% of them occurred a single time. The ten largest clones capture about 3% of the sample. About this clone itself: The clone's antigen remains unknown. Base qualities are not provided; no much larger clone lies one nucleotide away.

Sequenced here: peripheral blood, sampled from a patient treated with radiotherapy plus ipilimumab. This TCR was sampled from a human donor with non-small cell lung cancer who had a partial response to radiotherapy plus ipilimumab. Some clones in this sample may be carry-over from other donors' samples.

In nucleotides, the sequence is TGTGCCAGCAGTTTATCGGGTTGGGGAGGAAGTGAAAAACTGTTTTTT. This yields the protein CASSLSGWGGSEKLFF. The chain employs TRBV27 and TRBJ1-4, with the identity of the D gene unclear. The CDR3, from cysteine to phenylalanine, totals 16 residues. The entry retains the CDR3 DNA only, 48 bases that are in frame from base 1. Based on the germline V gene (reference sequence), the CDR1 and CDR2 sequences are MNHEY and SMNVEV. Between the V and J ends, shortened by 0 bases and 7 bases respectively, the junction contains 15 bases. The CDR3 plus the reference TRBV27 and TRBJ1-4 genes for the other parts give the full variable domain: EAQVTQNPRYLITVTGKKLTVTCSQNMNHEYMSWYRQDPGLGLRQIYYSMNVEVTDKGDVPEGYKVSRKEKRNFPLILESPSPNQTSLYFCASSLSGWGGSEKLFFGSGTQLSVL.